These T cell receptor beta chains were read from a single sample in a study of CD8 T cells in ankylosing spondylitis. TCRdb re-called the 5' RACE reads through MiXCR, storing one row per CDR3 protein. The sample includes over 100,000 distinct CDR3 sequences, over 6% seen only once; the top ten take 9% to 15%. The sequencing sample was made of blood, either unsorted or a sorted T cell fraction (not recorded which). Source of these receptors: a male donor with ankylosing spondylitis or in good health (not recorded which). Each CDR3 is given with its conserved first and last residue. D genes are given only for firm matches. A clone size is listed for some rows: how often the clone was seen (once, few, many), or a class if it is expanded.

- | many | 15 | TRBJ2-2 | TRBV29-1 | TGCAGCGTTGATGGGCAGGGGTCTTCGACCGGGGAGCTGTTTTTT | CSVDGQGSSTGELFF
- | many | 15 | TRBJ1-5 | TRBV3-1 | TGTGCCAGCAGCCAAGATCTCGGGACGCTTCAGCCCCAGCATTTT | CASSQDLGTLQPQHF
TRBD2 | many | 15 | TRBJ2-5 | TRBV5-6 | TGTGCCAGCAGCTTGTGGGCGGGAGTGGGAGAGACCCAGTACTTC | CASSLWAGVGETQYF
- | many | 14 | TRBJ2-2 | TRBV27 | TGTGCCAGCAGTTTCTGGTCTCACACCGGGGAGCTGTTTTTT | CASSFWSHTGELFF
- | many | 14 | TRBJ2-4 | TRBV20-1 | TGCAGTGCTAGAGGCCAGGGGAAGGGTGACATTCAGTACTTC | CSARGQGKGDIQYF
- | many | 13 | TRBJ1-1 | TRBV5-5 | TGTGCCAGCAGCTTTTGGGTCAACACTGAAGCTTTCTTT | CASSFWVNTEAFF
- | many | 12 | TRBJ2-3 | TRBV11-2 | TGTGCCAGCAGCTTAGGTTCTGATACGCAGTATTTT | CASSLGSDTQYF
TRBD1 | many | 16 | TRBJ1-1 | TRBV7-2 | TGTGCCAGCAGCCGAAATCCTGGACAGGGACGGACTGAAGCTTTCTTT | CASSRNPGQGRTEAFF
- | many | 12 | TRBJ1-2 | TRBV20-1 | TGCAGTGTCACTGACCGGGACTATGGCTACACCTTC | CSVTDRDYGYTF
- | many | 13 | TRBJ2-5 | TRBV7-9 | TGTGCCAGCAGCTTAGCGCTATCGGAGACCCAGTACTTC | CASSLALSETQYF
- | few | 14 | TRBJ1-2 | TRBV5-5 | TGTGCCAGCAGCTTGGAACCGTCCTGGAGTGGCTACACCTTC | CASSLEPSWSGYTF
- | many | 15 | TRBJ2-6 | TRBV12-3/TRBV12-4 | TGTGCCAGCAGTTTTCGGGGAATTGGGGCCAACGTCCTGACTTTC | CASSFRGIGANVLTF
- | many | 15 | TRBJ2-5 | TRBV7-2 | TGTGCCAGCAGCTTAGCTGGGCGGGCCCAAGAGACCCAGTACTTC | CASSLAGRAQETQYF
- | many | 11 | TRBJ2-7 | TRBV30 | TGTGCCTGGAGTTACGAGAACGTGCAGTACTTC | CAWSYENVQYF
- | many | 14 | TRBJ1-3 | TRBV29-1 | TGCAGCGTTGAAGTGATGGGCTTTGGAAACACCATATATTTT | CSVEVMGFGNTIYF
- | many | 12 | TRBJ1-4 | TRBV20-1 | TGCAGCTCCGAGGGGGGGAATGAAAAACTGTTTTTT | CSSEGGNEKLFF
- | many | 16 | TRBJ2-1 | TRBV5-1 | TGCGCCAGCAGCTTCAGCACAGGCGGCTCCTACAATGAGCAGTTCTTC | CASSFSTGGSYNEQFF
- | many | 14 | TRBJ1-1 | TRBV5-1 | TGCGCCAGCAGCTCGGACGGATCGAACACTGAAGCTTTCTTT | CASSSDGSNTEAFF
- | many | 14 | TRBJ1-2 | TRBV6-2/TRBV6-3 | TGTGCCAGCAGGGCGGGACGGATTAACTATGGCTACACCTTC | CASRAGRINYGYTF
- | many | 14 | TRBJ1-5 | TRBV27 | TGTGCCAGCAGTTATGGGGACAGCAATCAGCCCCAGCATTTT | CASSYGDSNQPQHF
TRBD1 | many | 14 | TRBJ2-7 | TRBV5-1 | TGCGCCAGCAGCCTCGGACAGGCCAGCTACGAGCAGTACTTC | CASSLGQASYEQYF
TRBD2 | many | 16 | TRBJ2-7 | TRBV29-1 | TGCAGCGTGGCTGGGACTAGCGGGCTTCCCTACTACGAGCAGTACTTC | CSVAGTSGLPYYEQYF
- | many | 14 | TRBJ1-1 | TRBV5-1 | TGCGCCAGCAGCTTGGGGACAGCGAACACTGAAGCTTTCTTT | CASSLGTANTEAFF
- | once | 16 | TRBJ2-3 | TRBV7-3 | TGTGCCAGCAGCCCAGCAGGGGCAGGGTTCACAGATACGCAGTATTTT | CASSPAGAGFTDTQYF
- | many | 15 | TRBJ2-2 | TRBV5-1 | TGCGCCAGCAGCTTACAGGGATTAAACACCGGGGAGCTGTTTTTT | CASSLQGLNTGELFF
- | few | 14 | TRBJ2-2 | TRBV19 | TGTGCCAGTAGTTCGAGCGGGTACACCGGGGAGCTGTTTTTT | CASSSSGYTGELFF
- | many | 15 | TRBJ2-7 | TRBV12-3/TRBV12-4 | TGTGCCAGCAGACCGCCTCGCGGGCTTTCCTACGAGCAGTACTTC | CASRPPRGLSYEQYF
- | many | 14 | TRBJ2-2 | TRBV7-2 | TGTGCCAGCAGCTTAGTTCGAAACACCGGGGAGCTGTTTTTT | CASSLVRNTGELFF
TRBD1 | many | 12 | TRBJ2-7 | TRBV12-3/TRBV12-4 | TGTGCCAGCAGTTGGGGACAGGTCAACAGGAACTTC | CASSWGQVNRNF
TRBD2 | - | 14 | TRBJ2-4 | TRBV20-1 | TGCAGTGCTCCCCGAGCGGGAGCCCCGGACATTCAGTACTTC | CSAPRAGAPDIQYF
- | - | 13 | TRBJ1-1 | TRBV29-1 | TGCAGCGTTGAACCGCCGGGGCTTACTGAAGCTTTCTTT | CSVEPPGLTEAFF
- | many | 15 | TRBJ2-1 | TRBV5-1 | TGCGCCAGCAGCTTCTCGGGCGGGCTCTACAATGAGCAGTTCTTC | CASSFSGGLYNEQFF
- | - | 16 | TRBJ2-3 | TRBV7-9 | TGTGCCAGCAGCCCACCATCAGGTCCAAGTGGAGATACGCAGTATTTT | CASSPPSGPSGDTQYF
TRBD1 | few | 17 | TRBJ1-1 | TRBV10-3 | TGTGCCATCAGTGGGATCCCGGGACAGGGGTCGAGTACTAGAGCTTTCTTT | CAISGIPGQGSSTRAFF
- | many | 15 | TRBJ2-2 | TRBV25-1 | TGTGCCAGCAGCTGGGGACCAGCGGACACCGGGGAGCTGTTTTTT | CASSWGPADTGELFF
- | many | 11 | TRBJ2-5 | TRBV29-1 | TGCAGCGTTGAGGGTCTCGAGACCCAGTACTTC | CSVEGLETQYF
TRBD1 | many | 13 | TRBJ2-1 | TRBV5-1 | TGCGCCAGCAGCTGGGACAGCCACAATGAGCAGTTCTTC | CASSWDSHNEQFF
- | many | 14 | TRBJ1-2 | TRBV7-9 | TGTGCCAGCAGCTTAGCGTTGACAGTCCATGGCTACACCTTC | CASSLALTVHGYTF
- | many | 22 | TRBJ2-1 | TRBV3-2 | TGTGCCAGCAGCCGAAACCCCAAAGCTAGCGGGAGCACCTCCGGGTCCTACAATGAGCAGTTCTTC | CASSRNPKASGSTSGSYNEQFF
TRBD2 | many | 14 | TRBJ2-1 | TRBV7-8 | TGTGCCAGCAGCTTAGTGGGGGGGTACAATGAGCAGTTCTTC | CASSLVGGYNEQFF
- | many | 13 | TRBJ1-5 | TRBV20-1 | TGCAGTGCTAGGGCAGGGCTTAATCAGCCCCAGCATTTT | CSARAGLNQPQHF
- | many | 12 | TRBJ1-1 | TRBV28 | TGTGCCAGCAGACAGACGGGGACTGAAGCTTTCTTT | CASRQTGTEAFF
- | many | 14 | TRBJ1-4 | TRBV24-1 | TGTGCCACCTATGCCCAGGATCCTAATGAAAAACTGTTTTTT | CATYAQDPNEKLFF
TRBD2 | many | 16 | TRBJ2-1 | TRBV18 | TGTGCCAGCTCACCACCGGCGGGGGGGCCGCACAATGAGCAGTTCTTC | CASSPPAGGPHNEQFF
- | many | 14 | TRBJ1-1 | TRBV7-2 | TGTGCCAGCAGCTTAGCGATACAGTACACTGAAGCTTTCTTT | CASSLAIQYTEAFF
TRBD1 | many | 14 | TRBJ2-3 | TRBV5-1 | TGTGCCAGCAGCTTTGGACAGGGTACAGATACGCAGTATTTT | CASSFGQGTDTQYF
TRBD2 | many | 16 | TRBJ2-7 | TRBV12-3/TRBV12-4 | TGTGCCAGCAGTTTTAATCTAGCGGGGGGTACTTACGAGCAGTACTTC | CASSFNLAGGTYEQYF
- | - | 13 | TRBJ2-7 | TRBV20-1 | TGCAGTGCTAGACCCCGGGACTCCTACGAGCAGTACTTC | CSARPRDSYEQYF
- | many | 15 | TRBJ1-2 | TRBV5-1 | TGCGCCAGCAGCTTGGCCAATTATGGGTCCTATGGCTACACCTTC | CASSLANYGSYGYTF
- | - | 14 | TRBJ2-7 | TRBV28 | TGTGCCAGCAGTGCCCCCGTGACCACCTACGAGCAGTACTTC | CASSAPVTTYEQYF
TRBD1 | many | 14 | TRBJ2-7 | TRBV5-1 | TGCGCCAGCAGCCAGGGACAGATATCGGGCGAGCAGTACTTC | CASSQGQISGEQYF
- | many | 13 | TRBJ1-5 | TRBV5-1 | TGCGCCAGCAGGGCCTATATGGATCAGCCCCAGCATTTT | CASRAYMDQPQHF
- | many | 14 | TRBJ1-2 | TRBV7-3 | TGTGCCAGCAGCTTAAGCGGGGGGGCGCAGGGCTACACCTTC | CASSLSGGAQGYTF
- | few | 13 | TRBJ2-2 | TRBV11-2 | TGTGCCAGCAGCTTAGTTCCGGCTGGGGAGCTGTTTTTT | CASSLVPAGELFF
- | many | 15 | TRBJ2-3 | TRBV7-6 | TGTGCCAGCAGCCCAAGGGGCCCTACCACAGATACGCAGTATTTT | CASSPRGPTTDTQYF
- | many | 13 | TRBJ2-7 | TRBV20-1 | TGCAGTGCTAGAGTTCCAGCCACCTACGAGCAGTACTTC | CSARVPATYEQYF
TRBD2 | - | 14 | TRBJ2-3 | TRBV20-1 | TGCAGTGCTTACACTAGCGGGGGCACAGATACGCAGTATTTT | CSAYTSGGTDTQYF
- | - | 19 | TRBJ2-5 | TRBV3-1 | TGTGCCTTCAGTTACCAGACGCTCTTAGGGGGGAGAAACCAAGAGACCCAGTACTTC | CAFSYQTLLGGRNQETQYF
- | many | 15 | TRBJ2-2 | TRBV20-1 | TGCAGTGCTGAACCGGGACACAGGAACACCGGGGAGCTGTTTTTT | CSAEPGHRNTGELFF